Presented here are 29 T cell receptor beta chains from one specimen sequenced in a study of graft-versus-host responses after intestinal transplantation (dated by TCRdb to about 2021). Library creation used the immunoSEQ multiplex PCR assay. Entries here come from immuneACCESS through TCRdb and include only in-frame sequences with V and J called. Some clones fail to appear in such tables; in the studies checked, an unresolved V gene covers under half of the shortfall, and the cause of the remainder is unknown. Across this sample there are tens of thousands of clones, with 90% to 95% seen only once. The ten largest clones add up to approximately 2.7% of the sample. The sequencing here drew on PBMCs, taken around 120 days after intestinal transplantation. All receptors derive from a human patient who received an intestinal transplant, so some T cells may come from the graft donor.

The CDR3 is CASSPGLGSEKLFF. The CDR3 DNA is TGTGCCAGCAGCCCGGGACTGGGGAGTGAAAAACTGTTTTTT. The rearrangement joins TRBV7-9 to TRBJ1-4; D may be TRBD1 (5 bases). CDR1 is SEHNR and CDR2 is FQNEAQ in the germline V gene (reference sequence). The CDR3 spans 14 residues. V was trimmed by 5 bases and J by 7 bases, leaving 14 bases between them.

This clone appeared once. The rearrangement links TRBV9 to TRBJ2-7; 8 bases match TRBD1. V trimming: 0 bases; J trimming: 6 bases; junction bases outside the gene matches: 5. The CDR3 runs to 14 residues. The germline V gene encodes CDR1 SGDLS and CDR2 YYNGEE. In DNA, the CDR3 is TGTGCCAGCAGCGTAGGGACAGGGTTGCTCGAGCAGTACTTC. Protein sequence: CASSVGTGLLEQYF.

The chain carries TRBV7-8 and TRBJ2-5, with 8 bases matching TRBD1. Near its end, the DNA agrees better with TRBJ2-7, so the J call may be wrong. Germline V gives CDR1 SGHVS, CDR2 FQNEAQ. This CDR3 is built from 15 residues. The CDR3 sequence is CASSLTGTGTYEQYF. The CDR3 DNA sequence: TGTGCCAGCAGCTTAACCGGGACAGGCACCTACGAGCAGTACTTC.

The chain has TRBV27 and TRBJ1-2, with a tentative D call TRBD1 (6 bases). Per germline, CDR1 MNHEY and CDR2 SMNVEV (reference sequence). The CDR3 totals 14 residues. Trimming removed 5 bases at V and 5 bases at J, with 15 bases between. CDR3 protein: CASSPLQGGYGYTF. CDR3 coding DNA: TGTGCCAGCAGTCCTTTACAGGGAGGATATGGCTACACCTTC.

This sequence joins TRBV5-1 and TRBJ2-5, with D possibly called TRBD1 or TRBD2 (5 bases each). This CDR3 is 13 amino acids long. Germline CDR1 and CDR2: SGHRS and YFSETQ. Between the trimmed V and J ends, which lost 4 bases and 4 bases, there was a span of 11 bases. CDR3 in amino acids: CASSPGAGETQYF. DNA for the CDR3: TGCGCCAGCAGCCCCGGGGCGGGAGAGACCCAGTACTTC.

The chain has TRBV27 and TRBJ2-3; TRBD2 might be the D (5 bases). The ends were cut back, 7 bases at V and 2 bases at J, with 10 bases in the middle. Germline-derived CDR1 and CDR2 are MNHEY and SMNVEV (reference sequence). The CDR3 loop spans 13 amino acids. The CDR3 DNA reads TGTGCCAGCACCCCGAGGGCCACAGATACGCAGTATTTT. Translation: CASTPRATDTQYF.

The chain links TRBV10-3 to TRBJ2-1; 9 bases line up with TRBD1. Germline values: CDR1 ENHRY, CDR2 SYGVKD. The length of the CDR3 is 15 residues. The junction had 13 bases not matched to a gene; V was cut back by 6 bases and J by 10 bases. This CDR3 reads CAIRAGGQGIAEQFF. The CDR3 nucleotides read TGTGCCATCAGGGCAGGTGGACAGGGGATTGCCGAGCAGTTCTTC.

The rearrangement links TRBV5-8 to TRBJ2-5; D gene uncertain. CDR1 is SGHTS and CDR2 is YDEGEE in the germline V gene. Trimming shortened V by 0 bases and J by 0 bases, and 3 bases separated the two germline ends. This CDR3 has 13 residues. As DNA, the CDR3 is TGTGCCAGCAGCTTGGGCTACCAAGAGACCCAGTACTTC. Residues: CASSLGYQETQYF.

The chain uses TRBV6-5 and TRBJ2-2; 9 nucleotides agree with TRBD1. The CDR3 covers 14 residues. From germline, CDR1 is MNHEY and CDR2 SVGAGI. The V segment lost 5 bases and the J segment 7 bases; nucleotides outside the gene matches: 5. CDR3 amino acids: CASSPGTGFGELFF. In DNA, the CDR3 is TGTGCCAGCAGTCCCGGGACAGGGTTCGGGGAGCTGTTTTTT.

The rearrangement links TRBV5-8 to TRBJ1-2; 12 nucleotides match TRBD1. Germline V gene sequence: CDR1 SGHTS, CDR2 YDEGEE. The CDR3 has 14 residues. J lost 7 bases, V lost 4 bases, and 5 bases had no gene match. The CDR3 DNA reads TGTGCCAGCAGCGGGACAGGGGGCGTCGGTGGCTACACCTTC. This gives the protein CASSGTGGVGGYTF.

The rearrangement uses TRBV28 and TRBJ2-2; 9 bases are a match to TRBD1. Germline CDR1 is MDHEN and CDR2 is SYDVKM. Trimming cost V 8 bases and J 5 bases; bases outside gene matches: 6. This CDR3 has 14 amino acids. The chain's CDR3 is CASYKGQGTGELFF. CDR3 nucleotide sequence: TGTGCCAGCTATAAAGGACAGGGGACCGGGGAGCTGTTTTTT.

CDR3 coding DNA: TGTGCTGCGCAAGGGGCTCACAGGGGCAATCAGCCCCAGCATTTT. Residues: CAAQGAHRGNQPQHF. This chain joins TRBV28 and TRBJ1-5, with TRBD1 as a possible D gene (6 bases). The CDR3 totals 15 residues. The germline CDR1 and CDR2 sequences are MDHEN and SYDVKM. The full variable domain, in which reference TRBV28 and TRBJ1-5 provide the parts outside the CDR3, is DVKVTQSSRYLVKRTGEKVFLECVQDMDHENMFWYRQDPGLGLRLIYFSYDVKMKEKGDIPEGYSVSREKKERFSLILESASTNQTSMYLCAAQGAHRGNQPQHFGDGTRLSIL.

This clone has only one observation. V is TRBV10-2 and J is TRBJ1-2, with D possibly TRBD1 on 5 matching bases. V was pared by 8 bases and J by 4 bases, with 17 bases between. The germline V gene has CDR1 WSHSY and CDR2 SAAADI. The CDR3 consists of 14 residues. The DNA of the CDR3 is TGCGCCAGCCCCAAACAGGAGGCTCCCTATGGCTACACCTTC. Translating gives CASPKQEAPYGYTF.

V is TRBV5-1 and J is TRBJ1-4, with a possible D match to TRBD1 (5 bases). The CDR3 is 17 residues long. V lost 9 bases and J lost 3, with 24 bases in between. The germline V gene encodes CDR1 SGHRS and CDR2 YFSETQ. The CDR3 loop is CANSWDRDGGSNEKLFF. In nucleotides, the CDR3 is TGCGCCAACAGTTGGGATAGGGACGGAGGTTCTAATGAAAAACTGTTTTTT.

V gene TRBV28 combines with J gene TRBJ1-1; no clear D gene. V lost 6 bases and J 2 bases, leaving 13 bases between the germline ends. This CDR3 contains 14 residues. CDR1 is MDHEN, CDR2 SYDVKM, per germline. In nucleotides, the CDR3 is TGTGCCAGCAGCCCGTGGGCGAGTAACACTGAAGCTTTCTTT. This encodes CASSPWASNTEAFF.

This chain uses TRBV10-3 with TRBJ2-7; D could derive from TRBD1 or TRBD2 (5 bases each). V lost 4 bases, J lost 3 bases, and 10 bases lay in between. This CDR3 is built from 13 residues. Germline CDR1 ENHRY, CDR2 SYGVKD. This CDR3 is CAISGRDGYEQYF. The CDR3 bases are TGTGCCATCAGTGGTCGGGACGGCTACGAGCAGTACTTC.

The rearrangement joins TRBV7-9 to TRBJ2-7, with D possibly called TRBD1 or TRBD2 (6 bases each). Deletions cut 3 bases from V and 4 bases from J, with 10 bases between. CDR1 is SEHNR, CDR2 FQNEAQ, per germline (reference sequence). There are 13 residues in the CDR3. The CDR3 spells CASSFKGGYEQYF. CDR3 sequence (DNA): TGTGCCAGCAGCTTTAAGGGGGGTTACGAGCAGTACTTC.

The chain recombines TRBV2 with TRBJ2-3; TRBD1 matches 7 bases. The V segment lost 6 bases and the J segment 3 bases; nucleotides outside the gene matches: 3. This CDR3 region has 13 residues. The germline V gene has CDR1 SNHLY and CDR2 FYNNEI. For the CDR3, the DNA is TGTGCCAGCAGCGTACAGGGGACAGATACGCAGTATTTT. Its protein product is CASSVQGTDTQYF. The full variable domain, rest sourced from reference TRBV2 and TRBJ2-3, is EPEVTQTPSHQVTQMGQEVILRCVPISNHLYFYWYRQILGQKVEFLVSFYNNEISEKSEIFDDQFSVERPDGSNFTLKIRSTKLEDSAMYFCASSVQGTDTQYFGPGTRLTVL.

The CDR3 nucleotides are TGTGCCATCAGTGAGGACGGGGCCGATTTGATAGAAGCTTTCTTT. Amino acids: CAISEDGADLIEAFF. The rearrangement joins TRBV10-3 to TRBJ1-1; maybe TRBD1 (5 bases). This CDR3 comprises 15 residues. The V and J ends lost 2 bases and 8 bases respectively, with 18 bases between them. Germline CDR1 and CDR2: ENHRY and SYGVKD.

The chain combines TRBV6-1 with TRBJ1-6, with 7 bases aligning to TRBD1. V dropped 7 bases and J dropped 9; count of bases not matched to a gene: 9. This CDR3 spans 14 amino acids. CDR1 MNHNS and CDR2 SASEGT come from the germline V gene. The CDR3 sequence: CASTDQGVVSPLHF. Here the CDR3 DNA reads TGTGCCAGCACTGATCAGGGGGTCGTTTCACCCCTCCACTTT.

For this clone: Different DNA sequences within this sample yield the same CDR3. As DNA, the CDR3 is TGCGCCAGCAGCTTAGAGGGTGGCACAGATACGCAGTATTTT. Translating it yields CASSLEGGTDTQYF. The V gene is TRBV5-1, the J gene TRBJ2-3, with D tentatively TRBD2 (5 bases). Deletions cut 2 bases from V and 1 base from J, with 8 bases between. The CDR3 has 14 amino acids. Germline CDR1 SGHRS, CDR2 YFSETQ.

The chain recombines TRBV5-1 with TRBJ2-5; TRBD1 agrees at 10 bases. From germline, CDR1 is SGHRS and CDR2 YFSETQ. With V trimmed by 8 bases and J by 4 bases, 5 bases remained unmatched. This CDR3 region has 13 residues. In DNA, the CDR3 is TGCGCCAGTTGGGGACAGGGGCGAGAGACCCAGTACTTC. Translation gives CASWGQGRETQYF.

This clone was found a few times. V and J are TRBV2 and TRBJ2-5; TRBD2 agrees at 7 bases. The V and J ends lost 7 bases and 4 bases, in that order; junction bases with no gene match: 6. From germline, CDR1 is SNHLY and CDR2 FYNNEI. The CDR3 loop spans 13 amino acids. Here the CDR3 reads CASTGTKSETQYF. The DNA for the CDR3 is TGTGCCAGCACCGGGACTAAATCAGAGACCCAGTACTTC. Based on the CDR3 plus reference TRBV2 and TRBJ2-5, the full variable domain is EPEVTQTPSHQVTQMGQEVILRCVPISNHLYFYWYRQILGQKVEFLVSFYNNEISEKSEIFDDQFSVERPDGSNFTLKIRSTKLEDSAMYFCASTGTKSETQYFGPGTRLLVL.

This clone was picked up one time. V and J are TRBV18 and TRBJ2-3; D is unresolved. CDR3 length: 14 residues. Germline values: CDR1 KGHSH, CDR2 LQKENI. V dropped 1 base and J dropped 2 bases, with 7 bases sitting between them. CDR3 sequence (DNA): TGTGCCAGCTCACCACAGGGATTCACAGATACGCAGTATTTT. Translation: CASSPQGFTDTQYF. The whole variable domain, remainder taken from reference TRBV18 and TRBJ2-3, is NAGVMQNPRHLVRRRGQEARLRCSPMKGHSHVYWYRQLPEEGLKFMVYLQKENIIDESGMPKERFSAEFPKEGPSILRIQQVVRGDSAAYFCASSPQGFTDTQYFGPGTRLTVL.

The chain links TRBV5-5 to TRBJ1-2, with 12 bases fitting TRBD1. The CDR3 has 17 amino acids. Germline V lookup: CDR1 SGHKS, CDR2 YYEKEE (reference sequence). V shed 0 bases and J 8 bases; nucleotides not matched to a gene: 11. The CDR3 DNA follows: TGTGCCAGCAGCTTGGCCGACCCGGGACAGGGGGCCCTCGGCTACACCTTC. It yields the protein CASSLADPGQGALGYTF.

The CDR3 reads CASRLTTGTANTEAFF. DNA for the CDR3: TGTGCCAGCAGACTAACTACCGGGACAGCGAACACTGAAGCTTTCTTT. The chain recombines TRBV7-3 with TRBJ1-1; 7 positions match TRBD1. The CDR3 contains 16 residues. CDR1 and CDR2 from the germline V gene are SGHTA and FQGTGA. Trimming at V came to 6 bases and at J to 1 base, leaving 11 bases not matched to a gene.

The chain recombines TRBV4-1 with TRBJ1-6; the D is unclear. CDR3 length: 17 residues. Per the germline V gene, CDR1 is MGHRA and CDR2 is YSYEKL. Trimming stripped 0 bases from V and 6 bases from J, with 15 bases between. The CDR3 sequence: CASSQDGRRPINSPLHF. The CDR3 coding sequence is TGCGCCAGCAGCCAAGATGGCAGGCGTCCGATTAATTCACCCCTCCACTTT.

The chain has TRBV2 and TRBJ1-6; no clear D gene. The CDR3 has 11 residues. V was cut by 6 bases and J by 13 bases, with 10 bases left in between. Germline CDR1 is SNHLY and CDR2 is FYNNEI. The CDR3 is CASSGRLPLHF. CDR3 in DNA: TGTGCCAGCAGCGGACGACTTCCCCTCCACTTT.

CDR3 loop: CSVEDRVTSGGPSYNEQFF. The CDR3 DNA reads as TGCAGCGTTGAAGACCGGGTAACTAGCGGGGGTCCCTCCTACAATGAGCAGTTCTTC. This sequence joins TRBV29-1 and TRBJ2-1; 11 positions agree with TRBD2. The germline CDR1 and CDR2 sequences are SQVTM and ANQGSEA. The CDR3 sequence is 19 residues long. The V segment lost 0 bases and the J segment 0 bases; nucleotides outside the gene matches: 10.